These 27 T cell receptor beta chains were all obtained from the same sample, sequenced in a study of cytomegalovirus exposure and HLA in healthy donors. Here immunoSEQ multiplex PCR was the method, and the copy in TCRdb shows in-frame clones only, minus some. Of about 150,000 clones in the sample, around nine tenths were seen once. Specimen: PBMCs. The origin of the receptors is a man in his late teens or twenties in good health and CMV-seropositive.

This clone appeared a few times. V is TRBV27 and J is TRBJ1-1; no firm D call. Germline lookup yields CDR1 MNHEY and CDR2 SMNVEV (reference sequence). Between the trimmed V and J ends, which lost 5 bases and 8 bases, there was a span of 12 bases. CDR3 length: 12 residues. CDR3 protein: CASSPTGREAFF. CDR3 nucleotide sequence: TGTGCCAGCAGTCCTACGGGTCGGGAAGCTTTCTTT.

V gene TRBV5-6 combines with J gene TRBJ2-7; 8 bases are shared with TRBD1. Per the germline V gene, CDR1 is SGHDT and CDR2 is YYEEEE. V lost 4 bases, J lost 7 bases, and 13 bases stayed unmatched. The CDR3 has 15 residues. In DNA form, the CDR3 reads TGTGCCAGCAGCCGAACAGGGGGACAAAGAGGGGAGCAGTACTTC. The encoded protein is CASSRTGGQRGEQYF. The complete variable domain, with remaining parts taken from reference TRBV5-6 and TRBJ2-7, reads DAGVTQSPTHLIKTRGQQVTLRCSPKSGHDTVSWYQQALGQGPQFIFQYYEEEERQRGNFPDRFSGHQFPNYSSELNVNALLLGDSALYLCASSRTGGQRGEQYFGPGTRLTVT.

The gene calls are TRBV6-1 and TRBJ1-5, with TRBD1 matching over 9 bases. Trimming took 4 bases from V and 10 from J; bases not matched to a gene: 17. The CDR3 contains 17 residues. CDR1 is MNHNS and CDR2 is SASEGT in the germline V gene. This CDR3 reads CASSARGGQGWFGPQHF. DNA of the CDR3: TGTGCCAGCAGTGCCCGGGGGGGACAGGGATGGTTCGGACCCCAGCATTTT.

This rearrangement joins TRBV30 to TRBJ1-1; tentative D call: TRBD1 (5 bases). CDR3 length equals 13 residues. Germline lookup yields CDR1 GTSNPN and CDR2 SVGIG (reference sequence). Between the trimmed V and J ends, which lost 2 bases and 3 bases, there was a span of 10 bases. CDR3 in DNA: TGTGCCTGGAGTATACAGGCCTACACTGAAGCTTTCTTT. Translated: CAWSIQAYTEAFF.

The chain recombines TRBV6-6 with TRBJ2-3; the match to TRBD2 covers 11 bases. The ends lost 7 bases at V and 4 bases at J; junction bases unmatched: 7. The CDR3 extends over 15 amino acids. CDR1 and CDR2 from the germline V gene are MNHNY and SVGAGI (reference sequence). The CDR3 sequence: CASTETSGTPDTQYF. CDR3 in DNA: TGTGCCAGCACCGAGACTAGCGGGACTCCAGATACGCAGTATTTT.

This chain connects TRBV5-5 to TRBJ2-2; tentatively, D is TRBD2 (6 bases). V was clipped by 6 bases and J by 4 bases, with 19 bases between them. Per the germline V gene, CDR1 is SGHKS and CDR2 is YYEKEE (reference sequence). The CDR3 runs to 16 residues. CDR3 coding DNA: TGTGCCAGCACCGTCTACGCAATAGCGGCCACCGGGGAGCTGTTTTTT. It specifies CASTVYAIAATGELFF.

This chain joins TRBV30 and TRBJ1-1; 8 bases fit TRBD1. The CDR3 totals 15 residues. V dropped 3 bases and J dropped 4; count of bases not matched to a gene: 10. The germline V gene has CDR1 GTSNPN and CDR2 SVGIG (reference sequence). The CDR3 protein is CAWRDRDRRVTEAFF. DNA of the CDR3: TGTGCCTGGAGGGACCGGGACAGGAGAGTCACTGAAGCTTTCTTT.

The rearrangement links TRBV5-6 to TRBJ1-3, with 7 nucleotides matching TRBD1. Trimming took 1 base from V and 5 from J; bases not matched to a gene: 3. This CDR3 contains 14 residues. The germline V gene encodes CDR1 SGHDT and CDR2 YYEEEE. CDR3: CASSLWDSRNTIYF. The CDR3 DNA follows: TGTGCCAGCAGCTTGTGGGACAGCCGAAACACCATATATTTT.

This chain joins TRBV6-5 and TRBJ2-7, with D maybe TRBD2 (7 bases). In germline, CDR1 is MNHEY, CDR2 SVGAGI. Trimming removed 5 bases from V and 1 base from J, with 15 bases in between. This CDR3 has 15 residues. The CDR3: CASSGGDKGSYEQYF. CDR3 nucleotides: TGTGCCAGCAGTGGGGGGGACAAAGGATCCTACGAGCAGTACTTC.

This clone was found once. The V gene is TRBV5-1, the J gene TRBJ2-5, with 11 bases fitting TRBD1. CDR1 SGHRS and CDR2 YFSETQ come from the germline V gene. There are 15 residues in the CDR3. J was trimmed by 2 bases and V by 2 bases; bases with no gene match: 2. CDR3 region: CASSLGTGGQETQYF. The CDR3 DNA reads as TGCGCCAGCAGCTTAGGGACAGGGGGTCAAGAGACCCAGTACTTC.

The chain employs TRBV7-3 and TRBJ2-1, with 13 bases identical to TRBD2. The CDR3 extends over 15 amino acids. V shed 6 bases, J shed 1 base, and the junction held 0 bases outside the gene matches. Germline loops: CDR1 SGHTA, CDR2 FQGTGA. Written as DNA, the CDR3 is TGTGCCAGCAGGGGACTAGCGGGATCCTACAATGAGCAGTTCTTC. Translation gives CASRGLAGSYNEQFF.

This chain joins TRBV12-5 and TRBJ2-5, with a possible D match to TRBD2 (7 bases). From germline, CDR1 is LGHNT and CDR2 FRNRAP. Between the trimmed V and J ends, which lost 2 bases and 2 bases, there was a span of 18 bases. The CDR3 is 17 amino acids. The CDR3 nucleotides are TGTGCTAGTGGTTTGATCCACAGGGAGGGGTCTCAAGAGACCCAGTACTTC. Its protein product is CASGLIHREGSQETQYF.

This clone was observed a single time. This rearrangement joins TRBV30 to TRBJ2-5; 11 nucleotides align to TRBD1. CDR3 length: 15 amino acids. After removal of 2 bases from V and 5 bases from J, the junction contained 7 bases not matched to a gene. Germline V CDR1 and CDR2: GTSNPN, SVGIG (reference sequence). The CDR3: CAWSPGQGARETQYF. The CDR3 bases are TGTGCCTGGAGTCCCGGACAGGGGGCTAGGGAGACCCAGTACTTC.

V is TRBV5-1 and J is TRBJ2-1, with a tentative D call TRBD2 (5 bases). Looked up from germline, CDR1 is SGHRS and CDR2 is YFSETQ. The CDR3 runs to 15 residues. Trimming cost V 6 bases and J 1 base, with 14 bases left between them. CDR3 sequence reads: CASNLRGGSYNEQFF. CDR3 DNA sequence: TGCGCCAGCAACCTCCGCGGAGGATCCTACAATGAGCAGTTCTTC.

The chain's CDR3 is CASSLVGGENTEAFF. CDR3 coding DNA: TGTGCCAGCAGTTTAGTCGGCGGGGAGAACACTGAAGCTTTCTTT. V is TRBV27 and J is TRBJ1-1; no clear D. The V gene lost 2 bases and the J gene lost 1 base, with 11 bases spanning the gap. Per germline, CDR1 MNHEY and CDR2 SMNVEV (reference sequence). This CDR3 has 15 amino acids.

This clone was seen ten or more times. Here the CDR3 reads CASSLNAGSNYGYTF. In DNA form, the CDR3 reads TGCGCCAGCAGCTTGAACGCCGGTTCTAACTATGGCTACACCTTC. This rearrangement joins TRBV5-1 to TRBJ1-2, with D unresolved. CDR1 and CDR2 from the germline V gene are SGHRS and YFSETQ. Trimming cost V 1 base and J 0 bases, with 10 bases left between them. The CDR3 extends over 15 amino acids. Supplemented by reference TRBV5-1 and TRBJ1-2, the full variable domain reads KAGVTQTPRYLIKTRGQQVTLSCSPISGHRSVSWYQQTPGQGLQFLFEYFSETQRNKGNFPGRFSGRQFSNSRSEMNVSTLELGDSALYLCASSLNAGSNYGYTFGSGTRLTVV.

This clone was seen only once. V gene TRBV9 combines with J gene TRBJ1-1; no clear D gene. CDR3 length: 13 amino acids. Germline V gene lookup returns CDR1 SGDLS and CDR2 YYNGEE. The V gene lost 4 bases and the J gene lost 7 bases, with 14 bases spanning the gap. CDR3 sequence (DNA): TGTGCCAGCAGCCCAACCGGGAACGGTGAAGCTTTCTTT. Its protein product is CASSPTGNGEAFF. Using reference TRBV9 and TRBJ1-1 for the parts outside the CDR3, the full variable domain is DSGVTQTPKHLITATGQRVTLRCSPRSGDLSVYWYQQSLDQGLQFLIQYYNGEERAKGNILERFSAQQFPDLHSELNLSSLELGDSALYFCASSPTGNGEAFFGQGTRLTVV.

The chain uses TRBV5-6 and TRBJ2-3, with a weak D call TRBD2 (6 bases). CDR3 length: 16 amino acids. Germline V CDR1 and CDR2: SGHDT, YYEEEE. V lost 3 bases to trimming and J lost 2 bases, with 16 bases between them. The CDR3, as DNA: TGTGCCAGCAGCTCAGGTAGCGGACTGTCCACAGATACGCAGTATTTT. This codes for CASSSGSGLSTDTQYF.

The rearrangement uses TRBV4-2 and TRBJ2-5; 7 nucleotides match TRBD2. Unmatched junction bases numbered 6, after V lost 3 bases and J lost 2 bases. CDR1 and CDR2 (germline): LGHNA, YNFKEQ. This CDR3 region has 15 residues. The CDR3 nucleotides are TGTGCCAGCAGCCATGGGAACGGGGGGCAAGAGACCCAGTACTTC. This gives the protein CASSHGNGGQETQYF.

The rearrangement links TRBV15 to TRBJ1-5; D is uncertain. The V end was cut by 5 bases, the J end by 6 bases, with 11 bases between. The CDR3 extends over 13 amino acids. From germline, CDR1 is LNHNV and CDR2 YYDKDF (reference sequence). The CDR3 DNA reads as TGTGCCACCAGCGTAGGTCGGGGTCAGCCCCAGCATTTT. Its protein is CATSVGRGQPQHF.

This clone turned up a few times. V usage is TRBV19 and J usage is TRBJ1-1; no reliable D call. Germline lookup yields CDR1 LNHDA and CDR2 SQIVND (reference sequence). V was cut by 4 bases and J by 10 bases, with 19 bases left in between. The CDR3 is 14 amino acids. The CDR3 bases are TGTGCCAGTAGTACCCTGACAAGGTGGATGTCAGCTTTCTTT. Residues: CASSTLTRWMSAFF.

The rearrangement links TRBV9 to TRBJ1-2; 11 nucleotides match TRBD1. The CDR3 has 14 amino acids. The germline CDR1 and CDR2 sequences are SGDLS and YYNGEE. J lost 7 bases, V lost 3 bases, and 5 bases had no gene match. CDR3 sequence reads: CASSAQGQGVGYTF. DNA of the CDR3: TGTGCCAGCAGCGCCCAGGGACAGGGGGTTGGCTACACCTTC.

A note on this clone: This same CDR3 is encoded by further DNA sequences in the sample. The rearrangement joins TRBV7-3 to TRBJ2-1; 9 bases are a match to TRBD1. This CDR3 region has 13 residues. V trimming: 4 bases; J trimming: 7 bases; junction bases outside the gene matches: 2. The germline V gene has CDR1 SGHTA and CDR2 FQGTGA. CDR3 residues: CASSSGQGNEQFF. CDR3 nucleotide sequence: TGTGCCAGCAGCTCCGGACAGGGGAATGAGCAGTTCTTC.

This chain connects TRBV5-4 to TRBJ2-3; D remains unclear. Germline V CDR1 and CDR2: SGHNT, YYREEE (reference sequence). The CDR3 sequence is 11 residues long. Trimming shortened V by 3 bases and J by 4 bases, and 3 bases separated the two germline ends. This CDR3 reads CASSSADTQYF. In DNA, the CDR3 is TGTGCCAGCAGCTCGGCAGATACGCAGTATTTT.

This rearrangement joins TRBV4-3 to TRBJ2-1, with 7 bases identical to TRBD2. The CDR3 has 15 amino acids. J lost 4 bases, V lost 1 base, and 4 bases had no gene match. Germline CDR1 LGHNA, CDR2 YSLEER. CDR3 in DNA: TGCGCCAGCAGCCAAGGGCTAGCGGCTTACAATGAGCAGTTCTTC. It yields the protein CASSQGLAAYNEQFF.

The chain links TRBV6-5 to TRBJ1-1; 11 bases match TRBD1. J was trimmed by 1 base and V by 4 bases; bases with no gene match: 5. CDR1 is MNHEY and CDR2 is SVGAGI in the germline V gene. The CDR3 totals 16 residues. CDR3 sequence: CASSSLGQGANTEAFF. The CDR3 DNA reads as TGTGCCAGCAGTTCACTCGGACAGGGGGCGAACACTGAAGCTTTCTTT.

The chain links TRBV6-1 to TRBJ2-5, with D tentatively TRBD1 (6 bases). Deletions cut 3 bases from V and 2 bases from J, with 7 bases between. This CDR3 contains 13 residues. Germline loops: CDR1 MNHNS, CDR2 SASEGT. The CDR3 spells CASSDTGQETQYF. The DNA for the CDR3 is TGTGCCAGCAGTGATACAGGGCAAGAGACCCAGTACTTC.